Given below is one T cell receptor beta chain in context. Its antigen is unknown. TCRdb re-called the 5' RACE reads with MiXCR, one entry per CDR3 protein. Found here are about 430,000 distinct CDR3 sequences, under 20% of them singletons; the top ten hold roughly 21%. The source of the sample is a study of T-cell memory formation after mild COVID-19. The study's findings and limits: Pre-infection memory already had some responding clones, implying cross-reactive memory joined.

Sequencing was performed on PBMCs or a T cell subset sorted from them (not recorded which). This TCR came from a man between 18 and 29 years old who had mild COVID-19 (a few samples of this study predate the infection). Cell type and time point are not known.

The CDR3 loop reads CSVERRRVMGTEAFF. The CDR3 nucleotides read TGCAGCGTTGAACGGAGACGAGTTATGGGCACTGAAGCTTTCTTT. This chain links TRBV29-1 with TRBJ1-1; no firm D call. V was shortened by 2 bases and J by 4 bases, with 17 bases between the two germline ends. The germline gives CDR1 SQVTM, CDR2 ANQGSEA. This CDR3 spans 15 amino acids.